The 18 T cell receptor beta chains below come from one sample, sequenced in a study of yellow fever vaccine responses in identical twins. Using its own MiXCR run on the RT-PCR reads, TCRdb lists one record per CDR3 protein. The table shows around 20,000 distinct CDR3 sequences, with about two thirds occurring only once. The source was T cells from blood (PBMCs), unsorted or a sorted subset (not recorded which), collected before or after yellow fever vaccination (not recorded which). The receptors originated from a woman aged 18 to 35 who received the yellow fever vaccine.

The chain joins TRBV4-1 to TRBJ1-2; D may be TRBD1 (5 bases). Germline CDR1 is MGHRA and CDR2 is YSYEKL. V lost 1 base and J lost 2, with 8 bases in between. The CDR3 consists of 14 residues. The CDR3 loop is CASSQVQGNYGYTF. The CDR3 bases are TGCGCCAGCAGCCAAGTTCAGGGAAACTATGGCTACACCTTC.

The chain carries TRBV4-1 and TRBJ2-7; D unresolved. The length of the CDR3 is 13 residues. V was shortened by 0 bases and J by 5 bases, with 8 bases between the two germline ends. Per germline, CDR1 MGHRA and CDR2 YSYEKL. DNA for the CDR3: TGCGCCAGCAGCCAAGATTTACCGGACGAGCAGTACGTC. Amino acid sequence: CASSQDLPDEQYV.

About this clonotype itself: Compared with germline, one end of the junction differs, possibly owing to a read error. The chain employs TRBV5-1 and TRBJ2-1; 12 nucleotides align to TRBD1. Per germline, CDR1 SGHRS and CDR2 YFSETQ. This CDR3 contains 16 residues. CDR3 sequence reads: CAISFGTGGRINEQFF. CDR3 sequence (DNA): TGCGCCATCAGCTTTGGGACAGGGGGCCGGATCAATGAGCAGTTCTTC. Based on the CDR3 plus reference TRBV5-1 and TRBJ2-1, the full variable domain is KAGVTQTPRYLIKTRGQQVTLSCSPISGHRSVSWYQQTPGQGLQFLFEYFSETQRNKGNFPGRFSGRQFSNSRSEMNVSTLELGDSALYLCAISFGTGGRINEQFFGPGTRLTVL.

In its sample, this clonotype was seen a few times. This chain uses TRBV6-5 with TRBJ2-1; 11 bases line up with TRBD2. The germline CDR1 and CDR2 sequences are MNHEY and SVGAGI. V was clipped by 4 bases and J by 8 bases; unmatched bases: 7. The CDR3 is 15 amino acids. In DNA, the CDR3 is TGTGCCAGCAGTTCGTTAGCGGGGGGGCCGCATGAGCAGTTCTTC. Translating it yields CASSSLAGGPHEQFF.

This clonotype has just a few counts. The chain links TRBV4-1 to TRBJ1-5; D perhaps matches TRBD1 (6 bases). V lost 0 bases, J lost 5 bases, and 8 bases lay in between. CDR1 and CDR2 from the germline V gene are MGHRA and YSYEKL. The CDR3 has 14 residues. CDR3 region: CASSQDGGHQPQHF. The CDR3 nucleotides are TGCGCCAGCAGCCAAGACGGGGGGCATCAGCCCCAGCATTTT.

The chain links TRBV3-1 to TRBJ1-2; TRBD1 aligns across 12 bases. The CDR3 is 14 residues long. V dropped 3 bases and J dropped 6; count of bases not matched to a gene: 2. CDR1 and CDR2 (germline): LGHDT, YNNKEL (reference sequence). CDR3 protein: CASSQGTGGDGYTF. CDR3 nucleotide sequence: TGTGCCAGCAGCCAGGGGACAGGGGGCGATGGCTACACCTTC. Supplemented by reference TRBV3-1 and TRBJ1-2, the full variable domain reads DTAVSQTPKYLVTQMGNDKSIKCEQNLGHDTMYWYKQDSKKFLKIMFSYNNKELIINETVPNRFSPKSPDKAHLNLHINSLELGDSAVYFCASSQGTGGDGYTFGSGTRLTVV.

CDR3 DNA sequence: TGTGCCACCAGCAGAGATAAGGGGCTGGTGGAGACCCAGTACTTC. Protein product: CATSRDKGLVETQYF. The J gene is TRBJ2-5, the V gene TRBV15, with D tentatively TRBD1 (5 bases). CDR3 length equals 15 residues. Between the trimmed V and J ends, which lost 0 bases and 5 bases, there was a span of 13 bases. Germline V gene sequence: CDR1 LNHNV, CDR2 YYDKDF (reference sequence). Complete variable domain (other parts from reference TRBV15 and TRBJ2-5): DAMVIQNPRYQVTQFGKPVTLSCSQTLNHNVMYWYQQKSSQAPKLLFHYYDKDFNNEADTPDNFQSRRPNTSFCFLDIRSPGLGDTAMYLCATSRDKGLVETQYFGPGTRLLVL.

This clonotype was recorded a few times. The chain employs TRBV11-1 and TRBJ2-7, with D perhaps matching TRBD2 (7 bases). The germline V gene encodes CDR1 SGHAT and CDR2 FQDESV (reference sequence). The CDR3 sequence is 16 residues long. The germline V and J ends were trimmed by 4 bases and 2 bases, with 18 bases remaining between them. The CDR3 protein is CASSSQSAGAAYEQYV. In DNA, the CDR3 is TGTGCCAGCAGCTCACAATCGGCGGGGGCGGCCTACGAGCAGTACGTC.

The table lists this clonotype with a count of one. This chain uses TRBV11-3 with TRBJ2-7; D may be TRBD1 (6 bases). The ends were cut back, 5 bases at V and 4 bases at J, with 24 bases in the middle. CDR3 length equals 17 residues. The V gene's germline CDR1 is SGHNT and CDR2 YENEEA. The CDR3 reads CASSKVLVGTGSYEQYF. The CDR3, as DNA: TGTGCCAGCAGCAAAGTTTTAGTAGGCACAGGGTCATACGAGCAGTACTTC. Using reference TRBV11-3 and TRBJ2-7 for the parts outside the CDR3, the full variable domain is EAGVVQSPRYKIIEKKQPVAFWCNPISGHNTLYWYLQNLGQGPELLIRYENEEAVDDSQLPKDRFSAERLKGVDSTLKIQPAELGDSAVYLCASSKVLVGTGSYEQYFGPGTRLTVT.

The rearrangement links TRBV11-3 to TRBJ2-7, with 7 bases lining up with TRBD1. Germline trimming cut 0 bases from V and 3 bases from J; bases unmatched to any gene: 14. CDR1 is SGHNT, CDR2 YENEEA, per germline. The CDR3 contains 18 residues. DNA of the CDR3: TGTGCCAGCAGCTTAGAATGGCCGGGACAGATTACTTACTACGAGCAGTACTTC. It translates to CASSLEWPGQITYYEQYF. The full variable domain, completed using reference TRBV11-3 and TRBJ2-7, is EAGVVQSPRYKIIEKKQPVAFWCNPISGHNTLYWYLQNLGQGPELLIRYENEEAVDDSQLPKDRFSAERLKGVDSTLKIQPAELGDSAVYLCASSLEWPGQITYYEQYFGPGTRLTVT.

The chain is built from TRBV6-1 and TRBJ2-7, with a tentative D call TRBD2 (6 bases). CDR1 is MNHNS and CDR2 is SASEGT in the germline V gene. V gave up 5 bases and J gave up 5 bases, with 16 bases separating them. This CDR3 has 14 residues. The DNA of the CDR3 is TGTGCCAGCAGTCGACTACTCCCGGGGGACGAGCAGTACTTC. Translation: CASSRLLPGDEQYF.

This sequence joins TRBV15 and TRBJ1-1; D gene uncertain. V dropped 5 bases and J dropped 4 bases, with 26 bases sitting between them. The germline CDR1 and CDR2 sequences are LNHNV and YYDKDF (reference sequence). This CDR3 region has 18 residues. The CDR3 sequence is CATSGPDPSRARGTEAFF. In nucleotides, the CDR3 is TGTGCCACCAGCGGGCCGGATCCTTCCCGGGCGCGGGGCACTGAAGCTTTCTTT.

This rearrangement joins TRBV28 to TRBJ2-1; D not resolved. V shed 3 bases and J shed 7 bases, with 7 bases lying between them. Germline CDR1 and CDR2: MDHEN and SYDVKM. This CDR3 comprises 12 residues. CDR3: CASSFIGNEQFF. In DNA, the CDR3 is TGTGCCAGCAGTTTCATCGGGAATGAGCAGTTCTTC. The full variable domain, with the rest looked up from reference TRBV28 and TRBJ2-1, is DVKVTQSSRYLVKRTGEKVFLECVQDMDHENMFWYRQDPGLGLRLIYFSYDVKMKEKGDIPEGYSVSREKKERFSLILESASTNQTSMYLCASSFIGNEQFFGPGTRLTVL.

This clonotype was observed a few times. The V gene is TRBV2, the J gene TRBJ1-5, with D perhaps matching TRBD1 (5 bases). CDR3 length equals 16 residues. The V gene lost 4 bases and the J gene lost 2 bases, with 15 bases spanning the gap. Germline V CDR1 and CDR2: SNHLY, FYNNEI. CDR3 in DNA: TGTGCCAGCAGTGCCCTGCCGGTCAGGGGCAATCAGCCCCAGCATTTT. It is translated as CASSALPVRGNQPQHF.

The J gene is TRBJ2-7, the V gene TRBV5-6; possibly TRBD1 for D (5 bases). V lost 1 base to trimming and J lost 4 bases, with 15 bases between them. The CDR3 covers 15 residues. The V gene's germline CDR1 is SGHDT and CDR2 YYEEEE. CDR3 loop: CASSLRARAWYEQYV. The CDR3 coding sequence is TGTGCCAGCAGCTTGAGGGCCAGGGCCTGGTACGAGCAGTACGTC.

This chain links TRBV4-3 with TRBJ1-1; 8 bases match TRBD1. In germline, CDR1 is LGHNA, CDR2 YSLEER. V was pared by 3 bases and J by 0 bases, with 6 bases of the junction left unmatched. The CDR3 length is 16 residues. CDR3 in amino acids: CASSQAGGLVNTEAFF. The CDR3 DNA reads TGCGCCAGCAGCCAGGCAGGGGGCTTGGTGAACACTGAAGCTTTCTTT.

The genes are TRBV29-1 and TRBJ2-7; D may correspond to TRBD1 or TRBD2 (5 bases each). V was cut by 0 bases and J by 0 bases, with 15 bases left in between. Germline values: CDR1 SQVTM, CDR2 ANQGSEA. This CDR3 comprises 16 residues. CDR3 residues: CSVEDRSGGGSYEQYF. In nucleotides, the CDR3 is TGCAGCGTTGAAGATAGATCGGGTGGGGGCTCCTACGAGCAGTACTTC.

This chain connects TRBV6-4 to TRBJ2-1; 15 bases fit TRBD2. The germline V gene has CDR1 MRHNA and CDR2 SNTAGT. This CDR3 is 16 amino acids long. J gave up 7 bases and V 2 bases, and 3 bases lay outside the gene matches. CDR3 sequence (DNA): TGTGCCAGCAGTGACGGACTAGCGGGAGGGCCTAATGAGCAGTTCTTC. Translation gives CASSDGLAGGPNEQFF.